This T cell receptor (beta chain) was identified during a study of blood T cell repertoires in COVID-19. CDR1 is MNHEY and CDR2 is SVGAGI in the germline V gene. This CDR3 has 14 amino acids. Germline trimming cut 2 bases from V and 8 bases from J; bases unmatched to any gene: 6. Using immunoSEQ multiplex PCR, the repertoire was profiled, and TCRdb retains in-frame clones only, with some absent. The sample has some 70,000 clones, about 90% seen once. This chain uses TRBV6-5 with TRBJ1-2; 9 positions agree with TRBD1. The TCR originated in a man aged 45-65 years with COVID-19, enrolled during active disease. The specimen was peripheral blood. CDR3 amino acids: CASSYTGQGSGYTF. As DNA, the CDR3 is TGTGCCAGCAGTTACACTGGACAGGGGTCCGGCTACACCTTC.